The 28 T cell receptor beta chains below come from one sample, sequenced in a study of blood T cell repertoires in COVID-19. Produced via immunoSEQ multiplex PCR; TCRdb's table is partial and in-frame only. The sample has around 300,000 clones, approximately 85% seen once. Sequenced sample: peripheral blood. The receptors shown here come from a woman aged 70-85 years with acute or convalescent COVID-19.

This chain connects TRBV7-9 to TRBJ2-5; weak D call: TRBD2 (5 bases). The CDR3 is 12 amino acids. V lost 5 bases, J lost 1 base, and 5 bases lay in between. Germline V CDR1 and CDR2: SEHNR, FQNEAQ (reference sequence). The CDR3 nucleotides are TGTGCCAGCAGCACTAGCCAAGAGACCCAGTACTTC. It encodes CASSTSQETQYF.

Here the CDR3 reads CATSRDDREGRTEAFF. The CDR3 nucleotides are TGTGCCACCAGCAGAGACGACAGGGAAGGGAGAACTGAAGCTTTCTTT. The rearrangement joins TRBV15 to TRBJ1-1; 7 bases map to TRBD1. Germline loops: CDR1 LNHNV, CDR2 YYDKDF (reference sequence). With V trimmed by 0 bases and J by 5 bases, 9 bases remained unmatched. The CDR3 is made up of 16 amino acids.

The genes are TRBV3-1 (or the pseudogene TRBV3-2) and TRBJ1-1, with TRBD1 matching 7 bases. CDR1 is LGHDT and CDR2 is YNNKEL in the germline V gene (reference sequence). The CDR3 covers 20 residues. Trimming removed 0 bases from V and 0 bases from J; junction bases left unmatched: 16. CDR3 region: CASSQDRSGQAVRMNTEAFF. The DNA for the CDR3 is TGTGCCAGCAGCCAAGATAGGAGTGGACAGGCTGTTAGAATGAACACTGAAGCTTTCTTT.

This clone was picked up one time. The chain has TRBV18 and TRBJ2-2; the match to TRBD2 covers 10 bases. The V segment lost 3 bases and the J segment 7 bases; nucleotides outside the gene matches: 8. Germline V gene sequence: CDR1 KGHSH, CDR2 LQKENI. The CDR3 runs to 16 residues. The CDR3 DNA reads as TGTGCCAGCTCACCCCCGGGACTAGCGAGCGGCGGGGAGCTGTTTTTT. Translating gives CASSPPGLASGGELFF.

The chain couples TRBV7-8 to TRBJ2-2; 10 nucleotides align to TRBD2. Germline lookup yields CDR1 SGHVS and CDR2 FQNEAQ. V dropped 2 bases and J dropped 6; count of bases not matched to a gene: 3. CDR3 size: 15 residues. The CDR3 region is CASSLSGGAAGELFF. In DNA, the CDR3 is TGTGCCAGCAGCTTAAGCGGGGGGGCGGCCGGGGAGCTGTTTTTT. Full variable domain (outside the CDR3, taken from reference TRBV7-8 and TRBJ2-2): GAGVSQSPRYKVAKRGQDVALRCDPISGHVSLFWYQQALGQGPEFLTYFQNEAQLDKSGLPSDRFFAERPEGSVSTLKIQRTQQEDSAVYLCASSLSGGAAGELFFGEGSRLTVL.

The chain is built from TRBV3-1 (or the pseudogene TRBV3-2) and TRBJ2-5, with D possibly being TRBD1 (7 bases). The V and J ends lost 2 bases and 4 bases respectively, with 14 bases between them. The CDR3 covers 15 residues. Germline assignment: CDR1 LGHDT and CDR2 YNNKEL (reference sequence). In DNA, the CDR3 is TGTGCCAGCAGCCAACCAGGGGGACTTTCAGAGACCCAGTACTTC. It translates to CASSQPGGLSETQYF.

This clone appeared once. CDR3 loop: CASSVVPVVEYNEQFF. In DNA, the CDR3 is TGTGCCAGCAGCGTGGTTCCCGTGGTTGAGTACAATGAGCAGTTCTTC. The chain uses TRBV9 and TRBJ2-1, with unresolved D. Germline V gene lookup returns CDR1 SGDLS and CDR2 YYNGEE. This CDR3 is 16 amino acids long. Trimming took 2 bases from V and 4 from J, leaving 16 bases between them.

The V call is TRBV11-2, the J call TRBJ1-2; TRBD1 agrees at 8 bases. Looked up from germline, CDR1 is SGHAT and CDR2 is FQNNGV. CDR3 length: 13 amino acids. V trimming: 4 bases; J trimming: 4 bases; junction bases outside the gene matches: 2. CDR3 DNA: TGTGCCAGCAGCTGGCAGGGGGCCTATGGCTACACCTTC. The encoded protein is CASSWQGAYGYTF.

This clone occurred a few times. The V gene is TRBV6-1, the J gene TRBJ2-3; 10 bases are shared with TRBD2. Per germline, CDR1 MNHNS and CDR2 SASEGT. J was trimmed by 4 bases and V by 2 bases; bases with no gene match: 9. The CDR3 is 17 residues long. CDR3 DNA sequence: TGTGCCAGCAGTGAAAGCCGAGCGGGGGGGCCTTCAGATACGCAGTATTTT. Amino acid sequence: CASSESRAGGPSDTQYF.

This chain connects TRBV9 to TRBJ2-1; unclear D gene. Germline CDR1 SGDLS, CDR2 YYNGEE. The CDR3 sequence is 14 residues long. V was trimmed by 4 bases and J by 2 bases, leaving 10 bases between them. The CDR3: CASSTARTYNEQFF. The CDR3 region has the DNA TGTGCCAGCAGCACGGCGCGGACCTACAATGAGCAGTTCTTC.

Note on this clone: Mismatch with germline at one junction end may stem from a read error. The CDR3 bases are TGTGCCAGCACCCTCCTAGCGGGGACGTATACGATCTTC. Residues: CASTLLAGTYTIF. J is TRBJ2-1 and V is TRBV12-3 or TRBV12-4; 9 nucleotides match TRBD2. The CDR3 sequence is 13 residues long.

This clone was counted between two and nine times. The V gene is TRBV5-8, the J gene TRBJ2-1, with 11 bases that match TRBD2. The CDR3 has 16 amino acids. Per germline, CDR1 SGHTS and CDR2 YDEGEE. V shed 4 bases and J 5 bases; nucleotides not matched to a gene: 8. In nucleotides, the CDR3 is TGTGCCAGCAGCCGGATAACTAGCGGGGGAAACAATGAGCAGTTCTTC. It encodes CASSRITSGGNNEQFF.

The genes are TRBV11-1 and TRBJ2-7; no definite D call. This CDR3 has 13 residues. With 2 bases removed from V and 3 bases from J, the gap between germline ends came to 8 bases. Germline V lookup: CDR1 SGHAT, CDR2 FQDESV (reference sequence). CDR3 protein: CASSLWSGYEQYF. In nucleotides, the CDR3 is TGTGCCAGCAGCTTATGGTCGGGCTACGAGCAGTACTTC.

The gene calls are TRBV10-3 and TRBJ2-1; tentative D call: TRBD2 (5 bases). V gave up 4 bases and J gave up 9 bases, with 19 bases separating them. This CDR3 spans 15 amino acids. From germline, CDR1 is ENHRY and CDR2 SYGVKD. The CDR3 DNA reads TGTGCCATCAGTGGCTCCTCGGGAAGAACGGGTGAGCAGTTCTTC. Translated: CAISGSSGRTGEQFF.

This chain uses TRBV23-1 with TRBJ2-5, with a possible D match to TRBD1 (5 bases). TRBV23-1 is known as an ORF, though its function is uncertain. This CDR3 contains 13 residues. With 8 bases removed from V and 1 base from J, the gap between germline ends came to 11 bases. Here the CDR3 reads CASQTAAQETQYF. The CDR3, as DNA: TGCGCCAGCCAGACAGCCGCCCAAGAGACCCAGTACTTC.

The chain combines TRBV4-2 with TRBJ1-4; 8 positions agree with TRBD1. V dropped 1 base and J dropped 8; count of bases not matched to a gene: 3. The CDR3 sequence is 14 residues long. Germline V lookup: CDR1 LGHNA, CDR2 YNFKEQ. For the CDR3, the DNA is TGTGCCAGCAGCCAAGGGGACAGGCAAGAAAAACTGTTTTTT. It yields the protein CASSQGDRQEKLFF.

This clone has a handful of counts. The chain couples TRBV5-6 to TRBJ1-2; the D is unclear. Trimming took off 4 bases at V and 8 bases at J, with 12 bases between the two ends. Germline V gene lookup returns CDR1 SGHDT and CDR2 YYEEEE. This CDR3 contains 12 residues. CDR3 coding DNA: TGTGCCAGCAGCACATCGGGTGAGGGCTACACCTTC. This codes for CASSTSGEGYTF.

V and J are TRBV19 and TRBJ1-2; D call uncertain. Trimming removed 3 bases from V and 5 bases from J, with 16 bases in between. The CDR3 spans 15 residues. Per the germline V gene, CDR1 is LNHDA and CDR2 is SQIVND (reference sequence). This CDR3 reads CASSIRSVPKYGYTF. The CDR3 coding sequence is TGTGCCAGTAGTATCAGGTCGGTGCCGAAGTATGGCTACACCTTC.

The sample holds a few counts of this clone. This chain joins TRBV6-1 and TRBJ1-6; D is perhaps TRBD1 (5 bases). Germline-derived CDR1 and CDR2 are MNHNS and SASEGT. V was clipped by 4 bases and J by 6 bases, with 16 bases between them. The CDR3 loop spans 16 amino acids. The CDR3 coding sequence is TGTGCCAGCAGTGTGGGTTGGGGGGACCTTAATTCACCCCTCCACTTT. Its translation: CASSVGWGDLNSPLHF.

This CDR3 reads CASSMQGEASNQPQHF. In nucleotides, the CDR3 is TGTGCCAGTAGTATGCAGGGGGAGGCGAGCAATCAGCCCCAGCATTTT. This chain joins TRBV19 and TRBJ1-5, with 7 bases aligning to TRBD1. The CDR3 has 16 residues. V lost 3 bases and J lost 1; bases outside the gene matches: 6. Germline CDR1 is LNHDA and CDR2 is SQIVND (reference sequence).

The chain carries TRBV11-2 and TRBJ2-7; 9 nucleotides match TRBD2. The CDR3 extends over 14 amino acids. V gave up 2 bases and J gave up 1 base; unmatched junction bases: 0. From germline, CDR1 is SGHAT and CDR2 FQNNGV. CDR3 protein: CASSLTSGSYEQYF. Here the CDR3 DNA reads TGTGCCAGCAGCTTAACTAGCGGGTCCTACGAGCAGTACTTC. Using reference TRBV11-2 and TRBJ2-7 for the parts outside the CDR3, the full variable domain is EAGVAQSPRYKIIEKRQSVAFWCNPISGHATLYWYQQILGQGPKLLIQFQNNGVVDDSQLPKDRFSAERLKGVDSTLKIQPAKLEDSAVYLCASSLTSGSYEQYFGPGTRLTVT.

The chain is built from TRBV11-1 and TRBJ2-4, with 9 bases lining up with TRBD1. Germline V gene lookup returns CDR1 SGHAT and CDR2 FQDESV (reference sequence). The CDR3 is made up of 14 amino acids. V was pared by 5 bases and J by 8 bases, with 7 bases of the junction left unmatched. In DNA form, the CDR3 reads TGTGCCAGCAGCCACACAGGGGGCGCCGACATTCAGTACTTC. It specifies CASSHTGGADIQYF.

V gene TRBV3-1 (or the pseudogene TRBV3-2) combines with J gene TRBJ1-1; no definite D call. Germline CDR1 LGHDT, CDR2 YNNKEL (reference sequence). The length of the CDR3 is 12 residues. The V and J ends lost 4 bases and 5 bases respectively, with 8 bases between them. CDR3: CASSLRGTEAFF. The CDR3 region has the DNA TGTGCCAGCAGCCTACGGGGAACTGAAGCTTTCTTT.

This chain links TRBV18 with TRBJ2-7; possibly TRBD2 for D (5 bases). V was cut by 3 bases and J by 5 bases, with 11 bases left in between. This CDR3 region has 13 residues. Germline V CDR1 and CDR2: KGHSH, LQKENI. The CDR3 region has the DNA TGTGCCAGCTCACCGCCCGACGGGAACGAGCAGTACTTC. Translation: CASSPPDGNEQYF.

This sequence joins TRBV7-3 and TRBJ2-5, with D perhaps matching TRBD2 (6 bases). From germline, CDR1 is SGHTA and CDR2 FQGTGA. The CDR3 loop spans 14 amino acids. Trimming left V 2 bases short and J 5 bases short, with 12 bases between. The CDR3 reads CASSLGRGKETQYF. Written as DNA, the CDR3 is TGTGCCAGCAGCTTAGGTCGGGGGAAGGAGACCCAGTACTTC.

The genes are TRBV5-4 and TRBJ1-1; D is possibly TRBD1 (5 bases). Germline CDR1 SGHNT, CDR2 YYREEE (reference sequence). Trimming stripped 4 bases from V and 8 bases from J, with 27 bases between. CDR3 length: 17 amino acids. As DNA, the CDR3 is TGTGCCAGCAGCCCGCAAAATTCCCGACAGATTTGGAAGGAAGCTTTCTTT. Translated, it gives CASSPQNSRQIWKEAFF.

The table lists this clone with a few counts. This chain uses TRBV6-1 with TRBJ2-7, with TRBD1 as a possible D gene (6 bases). Trimming stripped 2 bases from V and 6 bases from J, with 14 bases between. The CDR3 is 14 amino acids. The germline CDR1 and CDR2 sequences are MNHNS and SASEGT. Here the CDR3 DNA reads TGTGCCAGCAGTGAACTTTCAGGGGCAAGCGAGCAGTACTTC. Its translation: CASSELSGASEQYF.

This chain uses TRBV5-1 with TRBJ2-7; D perhaps matches TRBD1 (5 bases). The CDR3 has 13 amino acids. Germline V CDR1 and CDR2: SGHRS, YFSETQ. V shed 2 bases and J shed 2 bases, with 8 bases lying between them. The CDR3 spells CASSFQGTYEQYF. CDR3 DNA sequence: TGCGCCAGCAGCTTCCAGGGAACCTACGAGCAGTACTTC.